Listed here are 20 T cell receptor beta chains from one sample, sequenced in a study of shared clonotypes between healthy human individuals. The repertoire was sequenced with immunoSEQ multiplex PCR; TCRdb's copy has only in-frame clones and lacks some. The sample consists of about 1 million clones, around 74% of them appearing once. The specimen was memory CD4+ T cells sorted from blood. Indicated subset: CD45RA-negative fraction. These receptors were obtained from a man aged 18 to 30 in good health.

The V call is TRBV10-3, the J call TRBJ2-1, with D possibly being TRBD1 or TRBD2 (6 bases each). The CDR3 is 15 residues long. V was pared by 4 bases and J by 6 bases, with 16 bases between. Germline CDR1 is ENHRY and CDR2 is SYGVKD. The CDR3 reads CAISGGAARGNEQFF. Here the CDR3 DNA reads TGTGCCATCAGTGGGGGGGCAGCGAGGGGCAATGAGCAGTTCTTC.

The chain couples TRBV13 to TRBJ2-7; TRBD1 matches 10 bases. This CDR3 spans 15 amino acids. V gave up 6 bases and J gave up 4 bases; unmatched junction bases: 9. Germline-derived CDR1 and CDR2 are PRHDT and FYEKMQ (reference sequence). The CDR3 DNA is TGTGCCAGCAGTTTGGGTTTGGACAGGGGGTACGAGCAGTACTTC. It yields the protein CASSLGLDRGYEQYF.

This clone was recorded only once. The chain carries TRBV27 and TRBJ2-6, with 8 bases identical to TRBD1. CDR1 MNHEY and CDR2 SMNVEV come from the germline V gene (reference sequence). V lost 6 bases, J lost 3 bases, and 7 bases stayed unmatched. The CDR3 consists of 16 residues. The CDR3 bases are TGTGCCAGCAGCTCGACAGGGGTAGGTGGGGCCAACGTCCTGACTTTC. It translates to CASSSTGVGGANVLTF. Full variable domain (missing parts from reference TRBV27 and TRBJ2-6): EAQVTQNPRYLITVTGKKLTVTCSQNMNHEYMSWYRQDPGLGLRQIYYSMNVEVTDKGDVPEGYKVSRKEKRNFPLILESPSPNQTSLYFCASSSTGVGGANVLTFGAGSRLTVL.

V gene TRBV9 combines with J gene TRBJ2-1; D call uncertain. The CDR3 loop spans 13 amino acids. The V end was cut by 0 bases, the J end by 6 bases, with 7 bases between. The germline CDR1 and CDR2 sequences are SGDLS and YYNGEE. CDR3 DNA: TGTGCCAGCAGCGTAGGCTATCTCAATGAGCAGTTCTTC. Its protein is CASSVGYLNEQFF.

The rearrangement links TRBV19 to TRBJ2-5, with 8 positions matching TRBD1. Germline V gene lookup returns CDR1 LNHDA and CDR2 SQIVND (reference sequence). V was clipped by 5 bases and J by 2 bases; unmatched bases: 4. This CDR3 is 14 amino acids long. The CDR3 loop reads CASSATGVQETQYF. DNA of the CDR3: TGTGCCAGTAGTGCGACAGGGGTGCAAGAGACCCAGTACTTC.

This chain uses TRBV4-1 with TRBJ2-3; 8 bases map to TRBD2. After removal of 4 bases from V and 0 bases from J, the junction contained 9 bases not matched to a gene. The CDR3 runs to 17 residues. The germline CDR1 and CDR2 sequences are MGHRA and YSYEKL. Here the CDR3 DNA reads TGCGCCAGCAGCCTGAGAGGTGGCGGGGGGAGCACAGATACGCAGTATTTT. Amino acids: CASSLRGGGGSTDTQYF.

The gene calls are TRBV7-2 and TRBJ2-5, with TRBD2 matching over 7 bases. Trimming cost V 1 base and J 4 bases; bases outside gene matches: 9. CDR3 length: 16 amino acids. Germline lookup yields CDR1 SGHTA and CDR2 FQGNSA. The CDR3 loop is CASSLGGGSLVETQYF. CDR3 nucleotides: TGTGCCAGCAGCTTAGGAGGCGGGAGTCTCGTAGAGACCCAGTACTTC.

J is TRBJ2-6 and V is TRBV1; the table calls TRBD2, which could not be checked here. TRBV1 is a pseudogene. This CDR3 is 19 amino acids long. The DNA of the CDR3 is TGCACCACCCCCGCCGAGGACTCCGCGGGAAGCTCTGGGGCCAACGTCCTGACTTTC. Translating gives CTTPAEDSAGSSGANVLTF.

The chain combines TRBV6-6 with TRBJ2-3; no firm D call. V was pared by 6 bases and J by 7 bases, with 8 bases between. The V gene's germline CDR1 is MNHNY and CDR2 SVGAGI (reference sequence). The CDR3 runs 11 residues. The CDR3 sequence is CASSPENTQYF. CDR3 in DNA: TGTGCCAGCAGCCCCGAGAATACGCAGTATTTT.

The CDR3 sequence is CATSSGTKPQETQYF. The CDR3 DNA is TGTGCCACCAGCAGTGGAACAAAGCCTCAAGAGACCCAGTACTTC. This rearrangement joins TRBV15 to TRBJ2-5; no clear D gene. CDR3 length: 15 residues. CDR1 is LNHNV and CDR2 is YYDKDF in the germline V gene (reference sequence). Between the trimmed V and J ends, which lost 3 bases and 2 bases, there was a span of 13 bases.

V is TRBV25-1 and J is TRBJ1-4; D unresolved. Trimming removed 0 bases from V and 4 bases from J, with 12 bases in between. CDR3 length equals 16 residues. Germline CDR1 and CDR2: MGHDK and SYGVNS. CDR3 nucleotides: TGTGCCAGCAGTGAATACCGACCGGGCGGTAATGAAAAACTGTTTTTT. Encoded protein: CASSEYRPGGNEKLFF.

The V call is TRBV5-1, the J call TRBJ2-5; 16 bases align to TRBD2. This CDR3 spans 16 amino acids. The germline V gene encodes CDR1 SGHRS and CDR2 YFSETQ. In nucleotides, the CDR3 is TGCCATATGGGACTAGCGGGGGGGCTTTCTCCAGAGACCCAGTACTTC. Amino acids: CHMGLAGGLSPETQYF.

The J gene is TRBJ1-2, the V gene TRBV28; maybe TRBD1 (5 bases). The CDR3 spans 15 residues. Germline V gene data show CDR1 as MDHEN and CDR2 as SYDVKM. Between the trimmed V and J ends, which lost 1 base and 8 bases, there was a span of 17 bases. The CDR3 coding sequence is TGTGCCAGCAGTTTATTAGGTAGTGACCGGGACGGCTACACCTTC. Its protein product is CASSLLGSDRDGYTF.

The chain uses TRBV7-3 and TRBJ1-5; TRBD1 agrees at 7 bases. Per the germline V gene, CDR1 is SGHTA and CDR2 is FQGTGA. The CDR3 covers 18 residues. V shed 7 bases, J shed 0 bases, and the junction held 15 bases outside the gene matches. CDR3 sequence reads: CASTTGVLKINSNQPQHF. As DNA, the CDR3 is TGTGCCAGCACTACAGGGGTCCTTAAGATCAATAGCAATCAGCCCCAGCATTTT.

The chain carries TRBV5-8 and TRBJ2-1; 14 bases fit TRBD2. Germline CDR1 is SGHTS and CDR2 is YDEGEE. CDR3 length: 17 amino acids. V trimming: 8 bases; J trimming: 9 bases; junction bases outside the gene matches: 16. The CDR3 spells CASIVGTSGSGSGEQFF. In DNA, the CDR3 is TGTGCCAGTATAGTGGGGACTAGCGGGAGTGGATCGGGTGAGCAGTTCTTC. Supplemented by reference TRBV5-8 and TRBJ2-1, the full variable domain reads EAGVTQSPTHLIKTRGQQATLRCSPISGHTSVYWYQQALGLGLQFLLWYDEGEERNRGNFPPRFSGRQFPNYSSELNVNALELEDSALYLCASIVGTSGSGSGEQFFGPGTRLTVL.

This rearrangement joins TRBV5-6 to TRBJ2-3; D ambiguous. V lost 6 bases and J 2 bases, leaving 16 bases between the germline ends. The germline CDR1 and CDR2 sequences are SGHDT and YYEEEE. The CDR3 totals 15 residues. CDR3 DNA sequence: TGTGCCAGCAAAAGCAGCCATCTTGCCACAGATACGCAGTATTTT. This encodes CASKSSHLATDTQYF.

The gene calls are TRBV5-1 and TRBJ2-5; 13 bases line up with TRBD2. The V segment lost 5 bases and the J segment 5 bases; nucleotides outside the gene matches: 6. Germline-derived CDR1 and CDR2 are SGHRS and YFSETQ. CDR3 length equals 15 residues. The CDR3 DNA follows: TGCGCCAGCAGGCCGACTAGCGGGGGGCAGGAGACCCAGTACTTC. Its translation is CASRPTSGGQETQYF. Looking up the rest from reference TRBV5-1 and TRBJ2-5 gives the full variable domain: KAGVTQTPRYLIKTRGQQVTLSCSPISGHRSVSWYQQTPGQGLQFLFEYFSETQRNKGNFPGRFSGRQFSNSRSEMNVSTLELGDSALYLCASRPTSGGQETQYFGPGTRLLVL.

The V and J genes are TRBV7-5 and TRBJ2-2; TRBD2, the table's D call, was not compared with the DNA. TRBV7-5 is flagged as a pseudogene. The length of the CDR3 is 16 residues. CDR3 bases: TGTGCCAGAAGCTTGGAAGCCGGGGGTTACACCGGGGAGCTGTTTTTT. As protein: CARSLEAGGYTGELFF.

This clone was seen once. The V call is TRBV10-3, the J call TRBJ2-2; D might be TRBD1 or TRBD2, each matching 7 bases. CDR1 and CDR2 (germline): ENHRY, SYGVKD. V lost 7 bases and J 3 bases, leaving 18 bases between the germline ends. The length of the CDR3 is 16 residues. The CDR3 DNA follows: TGTGCCATCACCCCCAGGGGGGGAGGGGACACCGGGGAGCTGTTTTTT. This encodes CAITPRGGGDTGELFF.

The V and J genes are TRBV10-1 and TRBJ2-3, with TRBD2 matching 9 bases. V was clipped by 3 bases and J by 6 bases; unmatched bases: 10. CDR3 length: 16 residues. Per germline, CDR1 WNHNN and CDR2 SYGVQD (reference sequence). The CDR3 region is CASSEKASGNPDTQYF. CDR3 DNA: TGCGCCAGCAGTGAAAAGGCTAGCGGGAACCCCGATACGCAGTATTTT.